These 19 T cell receptor beta chains originate from one sample sequenced in a study of blood T cells in healthy people across ages. Through a sample-barcoded 5' primer and a J-beta primer mix, a second PCR was run for roughly 7 to 11 cycles. TCRdb passed the 5' RACE reads through MiXCR, listing each CDR3 protein once. Of 600,000 to 1,000,000 distinct CDR3 sequences in the sample, 58% were seen once. The sample was blood. These receptors were taken from a man between 25 and 39 years old in good health.

The chain joins TRBV21-1 to TRBJ2-2; the table's D gene call, TRBD1, was not cross checked with the DNA. TRBV21-1 is labeled a pseudogene. The CDR3 has 16 residues. For the CDR3, the DNA is TGTGCCAGCAGCAGAAACAGGGGGCGTCGGGTCCGGGAGCTGTTTTTT. This codes for CASSRNRGRRVRELFF.

This clonotype was counted a few times. This rearrangement joins TRBV4-3 to TRBJ2-7, with TRBD1 as a possible D gene (5 bases). The CDR3 covers 14 residues. Germline values: CDR1 LGHNA, CDR2 YSLEER. The ends were cut back, 0 bases at V and 3 bases at J, with 9 bases in the middle. The CDR3 region is CASSQDSRVYEQYF. The CDR3 DNA sequence: TGCGCCAGCAGCCAAGATTCCAGGGTCTACGAGCAGTACTTC.

This chain uses TRBV27 with TRBJ2-7, with D possibly matching TRBD2 (5 bases). Germline lookup yields CDR1 MNHEY and CDR2 SMNVEV (reference sequence). The CDR3 loop spans 16 amino acids. Trimming cost V 3 bases and J 3 bases, with 18 bases left between them. This CDR3 is CASSLLGQRPYYEQYF. The CDR3, as DNA: TGTGCCAGCAGTTTGTTGGGCCAGCGGCCTTACTACGAGCAGTACTTC.

This clonotype has only a few counts. CDR3 sequence (DNA): TGTGCCACCAGCAGGGCATGGAATGAGCAGTTCTTC. It translates to CATSRAWNEQFF. The V gene is TRBV15, the J gene TRBJ2-1, with D uncertain. Germline V gene sequence: CDR1 LNHNV, CDR2 YYDKDF (reference sequence). This CDR3 is built from 12 residues. V shed 3 bases and J shed 7 bases, with 7 bases lying between them.

The chain carries TRBV6-1 and TRBJ2-6; no clear D gene. This CDR3 is built from 14 residues. Trimming left V 7 bases short and J 3 bases short, with 10 bases between. Germline V CDR1 and CDR2: MNHNS, SASEGT. The CDR3 DNA reads TGTGCCAGCATGACTCCCCTTGGGGCCAACGTCCTGACTTTC. Amino acids: CASMTPLGANVLTF.

There are a few counts of this clonotype. The CDR3 protein is CASSLSPGEYEQYF. The CDR3 DNA is TGTGCCAGCAGCTTAAGCCCAGGGGAGTACGAGCAGTACTTC. V gene TRBV7-2 combines with J gene TRBJ2-5, with D possibly TRBD1 on 6 matching bases. TRBJ2-7 matches the DNA end more closely, so the J call is doubtful. The CDR3 spans 14 residues. CDR1 SGHTA and CDR2 FQGNSA come from the germline V gene.

This chain connects TRBV4-3 to TRBJ2-1, with D perhaps matching TRBD1 (5 bases). Germline V lookup: CDR1 LGHNA, CDR2 YSLEER. This CDR3 has 17 amino acids. The V end lost 4 bases, the J end lost 3 bases, and 19 bases lay between the germline ends. The CDR3 sequence: CASSRKFGTTGYNEQFF. Here the CDR3 DNA reads TGCGCCAGCAGCCGAAAATTTGGAACTACAGGCTACAATGAGCAGTTCTTC.

This clonotype came up a few times. V gene TRBV6-2 or TRBV6-3 combines with J gene TRBJ2-7, with 8 bases identical to TRBD1. V lost 5 bases to trimming and J lost 3 bases; unmatched junction nucleotides: 9. Germline-derived CDR1 and CDR2 are MNHEY and SVGEGT. The CDR3 has 15 residues. The CDR3 coding sequence is TGTGCCAGCAGTCGAGCCGGGACAGGACTCTACGAGCAGTACTTC. It encodes CASSRAGTGLYEQYF.

The V gene is TRBV28, the J gene TRBJ2-7, with D uncertain. The CDR3 runs 13 residues. Looked up from germline, CDR1 is MDHEN and CDR2 is SYDVKM. V lost 5 bases and J lost 2, with 10 bases in between. CDR3: CASSAGSTYEQYF. In DNA form, the CDR3 reads TGTGCCAGCAGTGCCGGGTCCACCTACGAGCAGTACTTC.

This clonotype was detected a few times. The chain is built from TRBV13 and TRBJ1-2; D unclear. Germline loops: CDR1 PRHDT, CDR2 FYEKMQ (reference sequence). The V and J ends lost 3 bases and 8 bases respectively, with 10 bases between them. This CDR3 has 12 amino acids. The chain's CDR3 is CASSFDRGGYTF. The DNA for the CDR3 is TGTGCCAGCAGCTTCGACCGTGGGGGCTACACCTTC.

The chain joins TRBV5-1 to TRBJ2-5; perhaps TRBD1 as D (5 bases). The end of the DNA fits TRBJ2-4 better, so the J call may be wrong. This CDR3 comprises 12 residues. Looked up from germline, CDR1 is SGHRS and CDR2 is YFSETQ. The CDR3 reads CASTPDRGIQYF. CDR3 in DNA: TGCGCCAGCACCCCTGACAGAGGCATTCAGTACTTC.

The sample holds a few counts of this clonotype. The chain links TRBV7-6 to TRBJ2-4; D might be TRBD2 (6 bases). The CDR3 runs to 12 residues. The germline gives CDR1 SGHVS, CDR2 FNYEAQ. Trimming pared 5 bases from V and 13 bases from J, leaving 15 bases between. The CDR3 nucleotides read TGTGCCAGCAGCCCCCTCTCGGGGGAGCAGTACTTC. Translating it yields CASSPLSGEQYF.

This clonotype was detected only a few times. The rearrangement joins TRBV6-6 to TRBJ2-7, with D unclear. The CDR3 is 14 amino acids. V shed 6 bases and J shed 3 bases, with 15 bases lying between them. The V gene's germline CDR1 is MNHNY and CDR2 SVGAGI (reference sequence). CDR3 sequence reads: CASRQQSPLYEQYF. In DNA, the CDR3 is TGTGCCAGCAGACAGCAGTCCCCTCTCTACGAGCAGTACTTC.

There are many counts of this clonotype. This chain's CDR3 is CSAPTLGLAGGTSYEQYF. The DNA of the CDR3 is TGCAGTGCCCCGACCTTGGGACTAGCGGGAGGCACGTCCTACGAGCAGTACTTC. The J gene is TRBJ2-7, the V gene TRBV20-1, with 15 bases identical to TRBD2. This CDR3 spans 18 amino acids. The junction had 13 bases not matched to a gene; V was cut back by 6 bases and J by 1 base. Germline-derived CDR1 and CDR2 are DFQATT and SNEGSKA (reference sequence).

The chain carries TRBV11-2 and TRBJ1-2, with D possibly matching TRBD1 (6 bases). The germline V gene has CDR1 SGHAT and CDR2 FQNNGV. Trimming shortened V by 5 bases and J by 8 bases, and 15 bases separated the two germline ends. This CDR3 contains 13 residues. CDR3 region: CASSPGTPMGYTF. DNA for the CDR3: TGTGCCAGCAGCCCCGGGACACCTATGGGCTACACCTTC.

This chain connects TRBV20-1 to TRBJ2-1; 10 bases map to TRBD2. The CDR3 consists of 15 residues. V dropped 0 bases and J dropped 7; count of bases not matched to a gene: 6. CDR1 is DFQATT and CDR2 is SNEGSKA in the germline V gene (reference sequence). In DNA form, the CDR3 reads TGCAGTGCTAGAGAGTACACTAGCGGGATGAATGAGCAGTTCTTC. This sequence encodes CSAREYTSGMNEQFF.

This chain links TRBV6-6 with TRBJ2-6; 7 nucleotides align to TRBD1. CDR3 size: 16 residues. Losses at the gene ends were 2 bases for V and 2 bases for J; bases not matched to a gene: 3. Germline V gives CDR1 MNHNY, CDR2 SVGAGI (reference sequence). CDR3 region: CASSYEGAPGANVLTF. The CDR3, as DNA: TGTGCCAGCAGTTACGAGGGGGCGCCTGGGGCCAACGTCCTGACTTTC.

The rearrangement joins TRBV14 to TRBJ2-4; 7 bases map to TRBD2. V was pared by 1 base and J by 0 bases, with 15 bases of the junction left unmatched. The CDR3 contains 20 residues. CDR1 SGHDN and CDR2 FVKESK come from the germline V gene. The CDR3 spells CASSQVSAGRGPQAKNIQYF. The CDR3 coding sequence is TGTGCCAGCAGCCAAGTGAGTGCGGGGAGGGGTCCCCAAGCCAAAAACATTCAGTACTTC.

J is TRBJ2-3 and V is TRBV3-1, with D maybe TRBD2 (5 bases). Germline CDR1 is LGHDT and CDR2 is YNNKEL (reference sequence). The V end was cut by 5 bases, the J end by 2 bases, with 17 bases between. The CDR3 contains 16 residues. The CDR3 reads CASSSRDSAYTDTQYF. The CDR3 coding sequence is TGTGCCAGCAGCTCCCGGGATAGCGCCTACACAGATACGCAGTATTTT.